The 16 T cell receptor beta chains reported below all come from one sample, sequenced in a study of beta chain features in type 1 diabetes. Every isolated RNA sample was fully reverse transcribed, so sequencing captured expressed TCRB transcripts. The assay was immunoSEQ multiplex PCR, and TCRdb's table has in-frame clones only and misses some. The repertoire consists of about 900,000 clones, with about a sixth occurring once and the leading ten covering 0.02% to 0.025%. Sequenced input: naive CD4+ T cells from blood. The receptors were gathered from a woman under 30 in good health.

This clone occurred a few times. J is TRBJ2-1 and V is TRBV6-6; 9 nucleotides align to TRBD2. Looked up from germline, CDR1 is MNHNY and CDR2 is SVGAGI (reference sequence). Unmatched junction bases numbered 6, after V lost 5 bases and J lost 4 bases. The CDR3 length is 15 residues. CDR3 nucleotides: TGTGCCAGCAGTCCCGGGGGACTAGCTTACAATGAGCAGTTCTTC. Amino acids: CASSPGGLAYNEQFF.

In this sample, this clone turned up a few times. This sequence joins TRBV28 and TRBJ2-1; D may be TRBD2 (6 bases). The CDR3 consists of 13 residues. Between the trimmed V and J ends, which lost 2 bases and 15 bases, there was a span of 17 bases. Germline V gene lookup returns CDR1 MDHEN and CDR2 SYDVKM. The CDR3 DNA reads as TGTGCCAGCAGTTTAAAGGGTAGCGGTAGTCGGTTCTTC. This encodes CASSLKGSGSRFF.

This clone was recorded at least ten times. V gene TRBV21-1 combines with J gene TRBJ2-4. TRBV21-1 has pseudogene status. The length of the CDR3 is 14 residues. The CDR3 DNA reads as TGTGCCAGCACCAGCCCTAAGGCCAAAAACATTCAGTACTTC. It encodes CASTSPKAKNIQYF.

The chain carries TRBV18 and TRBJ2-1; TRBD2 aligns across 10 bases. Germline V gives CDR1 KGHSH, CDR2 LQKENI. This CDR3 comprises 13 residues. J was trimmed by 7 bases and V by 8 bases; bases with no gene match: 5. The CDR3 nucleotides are TGTGCCAGCGCCCCGACTAGCGGGAATGAGCAGTTCTTC. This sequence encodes CASAPTSGNEQFF.

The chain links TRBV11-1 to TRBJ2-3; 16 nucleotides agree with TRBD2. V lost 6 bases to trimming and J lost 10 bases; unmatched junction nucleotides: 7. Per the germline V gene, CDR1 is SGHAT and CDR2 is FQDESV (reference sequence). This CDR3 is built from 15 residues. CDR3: CASSSGLAGGRAQYF. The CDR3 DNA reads TGTGCCAGCAGTTCGGGACTAGCGGGAGGGAGGGCGCAGTATTTT.

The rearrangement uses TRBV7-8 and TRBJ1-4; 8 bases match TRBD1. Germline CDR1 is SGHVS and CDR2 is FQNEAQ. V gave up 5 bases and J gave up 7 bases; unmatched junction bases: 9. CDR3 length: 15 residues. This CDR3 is CASSLMTGAAEKLFF. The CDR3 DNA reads TGTGCCAGCAGCCTAATGACAGGGGCGGCTGAAAAACTGTTTTTT. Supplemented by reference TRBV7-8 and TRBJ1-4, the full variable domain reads GAGVSQSPRYKVAKRGQDVALRCDPISGHVSLFWYQQALGQGPEFLTYFQNEAQLDKSGLPSDRFFAERPEGSVSTLKIQRTQQEDSAVYLCASSLMTGAAEKLFFGSGTQLSVL.

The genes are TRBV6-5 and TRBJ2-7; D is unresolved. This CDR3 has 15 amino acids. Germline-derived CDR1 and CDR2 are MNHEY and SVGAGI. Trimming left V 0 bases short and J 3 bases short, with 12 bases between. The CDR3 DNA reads TGTGCCAGCAGTTACTCTGGAAGGGCAAACTACGAGCAGTACTTC. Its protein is CASSYSGRANYEQYF.

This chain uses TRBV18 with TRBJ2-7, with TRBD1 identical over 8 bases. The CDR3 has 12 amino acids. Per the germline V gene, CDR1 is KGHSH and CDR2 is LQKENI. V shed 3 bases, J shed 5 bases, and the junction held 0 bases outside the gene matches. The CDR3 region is CASSPDRDEQYF. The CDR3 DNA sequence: TGTGCCAGCTCACCGGACAGGGACGAGCAGTACTTC. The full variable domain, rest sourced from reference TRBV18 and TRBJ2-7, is NAGVMQNPRHLVRRRGQEARLRCSPMKGHSHVYWYRQLPEEGLKFMVYLQKENIIDESGMPKERFSAEFPKEGPSILRIQQVVRGDSAAYFCASSPDRDEQYFGPGTRLTVT.

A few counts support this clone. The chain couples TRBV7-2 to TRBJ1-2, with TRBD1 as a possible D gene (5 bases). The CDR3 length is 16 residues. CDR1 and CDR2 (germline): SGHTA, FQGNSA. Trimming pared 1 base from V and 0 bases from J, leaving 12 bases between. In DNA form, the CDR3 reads TGTGCCAGCAGCTTAGTCGTTCTCAGGGCTAACTATGGCTACACCTTC. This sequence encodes CASSLVVLRANYGYTF.

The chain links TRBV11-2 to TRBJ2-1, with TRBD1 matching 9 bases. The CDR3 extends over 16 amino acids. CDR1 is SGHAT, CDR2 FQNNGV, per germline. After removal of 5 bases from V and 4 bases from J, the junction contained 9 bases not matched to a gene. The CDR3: CASSTPGQGRYNEQFF. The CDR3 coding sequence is TGTGCCAGCAGCACACCGGGACAGGGCCGTTACAATGAGCAGTTCTTC.

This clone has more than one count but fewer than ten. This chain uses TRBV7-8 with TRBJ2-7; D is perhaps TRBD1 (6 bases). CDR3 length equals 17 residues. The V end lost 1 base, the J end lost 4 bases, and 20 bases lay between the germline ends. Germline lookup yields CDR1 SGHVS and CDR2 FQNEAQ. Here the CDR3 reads CASSLVGAGRGLYEQYF. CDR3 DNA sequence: TGTGCCAGCAGCTTAGTAGGCGCGGGCAGGGGTCTTTACGAGCAGTACTTC.

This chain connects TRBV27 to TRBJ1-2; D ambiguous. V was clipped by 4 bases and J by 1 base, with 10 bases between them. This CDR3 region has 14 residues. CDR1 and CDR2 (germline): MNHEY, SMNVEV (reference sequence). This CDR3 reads CASSSAGSNYGYTF. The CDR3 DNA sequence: TGTGCCAGCAGTTCCGCGGGGAGTAACTATGGCTACACCTTC.

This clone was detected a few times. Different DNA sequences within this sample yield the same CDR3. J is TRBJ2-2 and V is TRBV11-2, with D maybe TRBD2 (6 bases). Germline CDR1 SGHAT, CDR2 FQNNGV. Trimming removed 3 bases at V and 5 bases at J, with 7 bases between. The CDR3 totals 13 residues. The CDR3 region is CASSLGGTGELFF. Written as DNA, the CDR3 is TGTGCCAGCAGCTTGGGGGGAACCGGGGAGCTGTTTTTT.

The CDR3 spells CASSSQWGGSYNEQFF. CDR3 sequence (DNA): TGTGCCAGCAGCTCGCAATGGGGAGGTTCCTACAATGAGCAGTTCTTC. The rearrangement links TRBV7-9 to TRBJ2-1; maybe TRBD2 (6 bases). V lost 4 bases and J lost 1, with 14 bases in between. Germline CDR1 and CDR2: SEHNR and FQNEAQ (reference sequence). CDR3 size: 16 residues.

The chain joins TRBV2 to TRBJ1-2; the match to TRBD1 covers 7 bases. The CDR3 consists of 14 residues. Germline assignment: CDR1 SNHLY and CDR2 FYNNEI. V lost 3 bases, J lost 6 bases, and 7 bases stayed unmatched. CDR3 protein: CASSDWGTDDGYTF. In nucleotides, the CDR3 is TGTGCCAGCAGTGATTGGGGGACAGATGATGGCTACACCTTC.

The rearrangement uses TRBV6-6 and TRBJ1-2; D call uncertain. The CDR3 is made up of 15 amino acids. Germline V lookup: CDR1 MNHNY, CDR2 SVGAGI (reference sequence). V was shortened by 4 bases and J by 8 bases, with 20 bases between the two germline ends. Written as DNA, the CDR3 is TGTGCCAGCAGTTCCAATCGCATCCCGTCGGACGGCTACACCTTC. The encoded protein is CASSSNRIPSDGYTF.